One sample yielded the 8 T cell receptor beta chains listed below, sequenced in a study of T cells in Graves' hyperthyroidism and ophthalmopathy. TCR beta CDR3 region amplification was performed from RNA transcripts. The HTBI primer set drove a first-round RT-PCR of the TCR CDR3. TCRdb passed the multiplex PCR reads through MiXCR, listing each CDR3 protein once. This sample yields a few hundred thousand distinct CDR3 sequences, of which about 15% are seen a single time; under 35% belongs to the top ten. Sequencing was performed on blood. These receptors were taken from a woman aged 45-65 years with Graves' hyperthyroidism that later progressed to Graves' ophthalmopathy.

This clonotype was observed at least ten times. CDR3 sequence reads: CASSLGSARRADTQYF. For the CDR3, the DNA is TGTGCCAGCAGTTTAGGAAGCGCCCGTAGGGCAGATACGCAGTATTTT. V usage is TRBV28 and J usage is TRBJ2-3; D call uncertain. Per the germline V gene, CDR1 is MDHEN and CDR2 is SYDVKM. CDR3 length: 16 amino acids. The V end was cut by 2 bases, the J end by 4 bases, with 16 bases between.

At least ten counts were recorded for this clonotype. This chain links TRBV6-2 or TRBV6-3 with TRBJ2-7, with TRBD1 matching 7 bases. V lost 8 bases, J lost 6 bases, and 7 bases stayed unmatched. CDR1 MNHEY and CDR2 SVGEGT come from the germline V gene. The CDR3 runs to 12 residues. CDR3: CASQDRMSEQYF. For the CDR3, the DNA is TGTGCCAGCCAGGACAGGATGAGCGAGCAGTACTTC.

This clonotype was counted ten times or more. The chain employs TRBV5-5 and TRBJ2-2, with 10 bases that match TRBD2. There are 16 residues in the CDR3. The junction had 6 bases not matched to a gene; V was cut back by 4 bases and J by 3 bases. Germline V CDR1 and CDR2: SGHKS, YYEKEE (reference sequence). This CDR3 is CASSAGLASYTGELFF. The CDR3 region has the DNA TGTGCCAGCAGCGCGGGACTAGCGAGCTACACCGGGGAGCTGTTTTTT.

The chain joins TRBV15 to TRBJ1-2; possible D gene TRBD1, 6 bases. The CDR3 has 19 amino acids. V lost 2 bases, J lost 0 bases, and 22 bases lay in between. Germline CDR1 and CDR2: LNHNV and YYDKDF (reference sequence). This CDR3 is CATSRSRQEFIFSNYGYTF. As DNA, the CDR3 is TGTGCCACCAGCAGATCAAGACAGGAGTTTATATTTTCTAACTATGGCTACACCTTC. The full variable domain, its missing parts supplied by reference TRBV15 and TRBJ1-2, is DAMVIQNPRYQVTQFGKPVTLSCSQTLNHNVMYWYQQKSSQAPKLLFHYYDKDFNNEADTPDNFQSRRPNTSFCFLDIRSPGLGDTAMYLCATSRSRQEFIFSNYGYTFGSGTRLTVV.

There are many counts of this clonotype. The rearrangement joins TRBV7-2 to TRBJ1-2; D unclear. V lost 3 bases, J lost 4 bases, and 12 bases lay in between. This CDR3 contains 14 residues. From germline, CDR1 is SGHTA and CDR2 FQGNSA. The DNA for the CDR3 is TGTGCCAGCAGCTTGAGGGCAGAACGCTATGGCTACACCTTC. This encodes CASSLRAERYGYTF.

The rearrangement links TRBV18 to TRBJ1-5, with 8 nucleotides matching TRBD1. V lost 4 bases to trimming and J lost 11 bases; unmatched junction nucleotides: 7. The CDR3 sequence is 13 residues long. Germline V lookup: CDR1 KGHSH, CDR2 LQKENI. In nucleotides, the CDR3 is TGTGCCAGCTCACTGGACAGGGCGGAGACCCAGCATTTT. This gives the protein CASSLDRAETQHF. Combining the CDR3 with reference TRBV18 and TRBJ1-5 gives the whole variable domain NAGVMQNPRHLVRRRGQEARLRCSPMKGHSHVYWYRQLPEEGLKFMVYLQKENIIDESGMPKERFSAEFPKEGPSILRIQQVVRGDSAAYFCASSLDRAETQHFGDGTRLSIL.

This clonotype was observed many times. The rearrangement joins TRBV30 to TRBJ2-1, with D maybe TRBD1 (6 bases). This CDR3 is 14 amino acids long. Trimming removed 3 bases at V and 5 bases at J, with 14 bases between. CDR1 is GTSNPN and CDR2 is SVGIG in the germline V gene (reference sequence). CDR3 DNA: TGTGCCTGGAGCCTACAGGGTTTACACAATGAGCAGTTCTTC. Its protein is CAWSLQGLHNEQFF.

This clonotype was detected ten times or more. The chain has TRBV24-1 and TRBJ2-2, with unresolved D. The CDR3 sequence is 13 residues long. Germline CDR1 KGHDR, CDR2 SFDVKD. The V gene lost 9 bases and the J gene lost 3 bases, with 10 bases spanning the gap. CDR3 in DNA: TGTGCCACCTTAAACTCGGACACCGGGGAGCTGTTTTTT. Translated: CATLNSDTGELFF.